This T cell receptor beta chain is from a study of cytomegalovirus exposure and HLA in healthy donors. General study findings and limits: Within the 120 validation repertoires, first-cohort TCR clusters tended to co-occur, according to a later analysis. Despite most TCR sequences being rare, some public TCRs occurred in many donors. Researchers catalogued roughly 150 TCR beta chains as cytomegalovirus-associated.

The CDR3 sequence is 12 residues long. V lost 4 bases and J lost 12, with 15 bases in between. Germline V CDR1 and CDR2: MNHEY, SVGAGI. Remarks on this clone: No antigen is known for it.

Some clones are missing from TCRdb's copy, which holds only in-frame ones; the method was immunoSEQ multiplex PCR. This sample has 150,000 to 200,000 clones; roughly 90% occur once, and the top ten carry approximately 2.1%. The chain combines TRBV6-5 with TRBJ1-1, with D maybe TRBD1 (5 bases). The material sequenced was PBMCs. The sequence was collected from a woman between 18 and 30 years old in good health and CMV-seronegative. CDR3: CASSSLRGGTFF. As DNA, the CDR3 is TGTGCCAGCAGTTCCCTCCGGGGGGGAACTTTCTTT.